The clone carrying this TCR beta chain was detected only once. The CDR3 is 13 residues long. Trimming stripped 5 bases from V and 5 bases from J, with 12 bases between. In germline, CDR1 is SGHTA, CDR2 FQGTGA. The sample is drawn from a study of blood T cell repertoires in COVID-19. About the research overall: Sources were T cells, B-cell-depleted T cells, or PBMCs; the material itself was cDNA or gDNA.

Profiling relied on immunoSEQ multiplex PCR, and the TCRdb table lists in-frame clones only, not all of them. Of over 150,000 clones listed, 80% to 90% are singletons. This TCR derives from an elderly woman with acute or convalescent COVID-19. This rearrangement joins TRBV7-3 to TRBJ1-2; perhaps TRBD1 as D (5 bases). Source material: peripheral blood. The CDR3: CASSPRAGYGYTF. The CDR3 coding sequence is TGTGCCAGCAGCCCCAGGGCTGGGTATGGCTACACCTTC.